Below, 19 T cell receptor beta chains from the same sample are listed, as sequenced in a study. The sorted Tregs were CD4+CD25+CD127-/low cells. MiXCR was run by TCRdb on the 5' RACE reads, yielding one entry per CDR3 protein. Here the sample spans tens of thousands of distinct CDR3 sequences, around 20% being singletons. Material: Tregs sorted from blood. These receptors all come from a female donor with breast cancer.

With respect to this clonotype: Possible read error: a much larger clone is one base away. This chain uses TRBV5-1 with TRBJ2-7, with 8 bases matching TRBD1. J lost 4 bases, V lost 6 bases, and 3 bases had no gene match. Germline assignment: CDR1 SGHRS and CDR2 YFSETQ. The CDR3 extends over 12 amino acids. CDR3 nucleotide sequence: TGCGCCAGCAACAACAGGGGGTACGAGCAGTACTTC. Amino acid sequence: CASNNRGYEQYF.

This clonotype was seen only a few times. The CDR3 spells CSALGTRDLYEQYF. The DNA for the CDR3 is TGCAGCGCCCTCGGGACTAGAGATTTATACGAGCAGTACTTC. The chain couples TRBV29-1 to TRBJ2-7, with 8 bases lining up with TRBD2. The CDR3 consists of 14 residues. Trimming removed 7 bases from V and 4 bases from J; junction bases left unmatched: 12. Per germline, CDR1 SQVTM and CDR2 ANQGSEA.

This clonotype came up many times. CDR3 sequence reads: CASSYVVAGVADTQYF. CDR3 nucleotide sequence: TGTGCCAGCAGTTACGTGGTAGCGGGAGTAGCAGATACGCAGTATTTT. V usage is TRBV6-2 or TRBV6-3 and J usage is TRBJ2-3; 9 bases agree with TRBD2. The CDR3 is 16 amino acids. Per the germline V gene, CDR1 is MNHEY and CDR2 is SVGEGT. With V trimmed by 2 bases and J by 4 bases, 7 bases remained unmatched.

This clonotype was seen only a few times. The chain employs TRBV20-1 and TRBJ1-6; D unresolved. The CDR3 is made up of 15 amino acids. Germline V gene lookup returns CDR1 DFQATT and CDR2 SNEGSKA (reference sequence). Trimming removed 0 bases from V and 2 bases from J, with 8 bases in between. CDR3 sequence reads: CSARDLTAYNSPLHF. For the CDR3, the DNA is TGCAGTGCTAGAGATCTCACAGCCTATAATTCACCCCTCCACTTT.

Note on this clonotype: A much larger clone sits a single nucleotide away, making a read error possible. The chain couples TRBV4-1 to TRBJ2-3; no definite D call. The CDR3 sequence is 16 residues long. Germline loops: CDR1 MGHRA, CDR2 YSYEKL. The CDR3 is CASGQAPDTSTDTQYF. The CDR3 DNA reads TGCGCCAGCGGCCAAGCACCGGATACTAGCACAGATACGCAGTATTTT.

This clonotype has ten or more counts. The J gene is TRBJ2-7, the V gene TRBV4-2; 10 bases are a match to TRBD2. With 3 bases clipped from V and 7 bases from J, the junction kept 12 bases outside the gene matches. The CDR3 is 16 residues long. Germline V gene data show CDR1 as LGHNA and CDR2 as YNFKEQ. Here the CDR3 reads CASSQPWLAGEEEQYF. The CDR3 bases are TGTGCCAGCAGCCAGCCCTGGCTAGCGGGAGAGGAAGAGCAGTACTTC.

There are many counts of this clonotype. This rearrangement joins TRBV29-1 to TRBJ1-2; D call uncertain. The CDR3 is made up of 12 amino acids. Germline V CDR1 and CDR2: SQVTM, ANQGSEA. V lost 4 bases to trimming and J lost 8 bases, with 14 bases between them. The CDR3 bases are TGCAGCGTTGTAGGAGGTGCGGCAGGCTACACCTTC. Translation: CSVVGGAAGYTF. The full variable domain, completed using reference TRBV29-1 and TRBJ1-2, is SAVISQKPSRDICQRGTSLTIQCQVDSQVTMMFWYRQQPGQSLTLIATANQGSEATYESGFVIDKFPISRPNLTFSTLTVSNMSPEDSSIYLCSVVGGAAGYTFGSGTRLTVV.

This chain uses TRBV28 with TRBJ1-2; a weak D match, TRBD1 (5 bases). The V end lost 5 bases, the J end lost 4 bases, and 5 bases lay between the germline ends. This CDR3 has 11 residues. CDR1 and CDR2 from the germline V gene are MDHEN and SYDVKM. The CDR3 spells CASSDSYGYTF. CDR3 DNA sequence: TGTGCCAGCAGTGACAGCTATGGCTACACCTTC.

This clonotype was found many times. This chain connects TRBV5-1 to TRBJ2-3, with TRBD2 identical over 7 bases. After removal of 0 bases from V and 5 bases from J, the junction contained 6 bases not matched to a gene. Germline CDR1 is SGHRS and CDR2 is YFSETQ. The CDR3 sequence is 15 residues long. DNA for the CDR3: TGCGCCAGCAGCTTGGCTTCGGGAGGTGGAGATACGCAGTATTTT. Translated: CASSLASGGGDTQYF.

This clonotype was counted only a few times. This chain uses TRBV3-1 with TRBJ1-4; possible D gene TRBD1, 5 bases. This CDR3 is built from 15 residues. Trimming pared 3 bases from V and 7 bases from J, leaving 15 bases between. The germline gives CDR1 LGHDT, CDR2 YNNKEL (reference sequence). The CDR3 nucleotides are TGTGCCAGCAGCCATGAGGGAGCGAGGGGTGAAAAACTGTTTTTT. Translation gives CASSHEGARGEKLFF.

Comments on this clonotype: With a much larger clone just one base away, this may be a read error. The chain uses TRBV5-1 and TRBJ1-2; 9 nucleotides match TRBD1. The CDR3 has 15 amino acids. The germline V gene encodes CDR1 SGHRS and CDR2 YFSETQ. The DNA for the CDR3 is TGCGCCGGCAGCTCCGGGACAGGGCGTTCGGATGGCTACACCTTC. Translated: CAGSSGTGRSDGYTF.

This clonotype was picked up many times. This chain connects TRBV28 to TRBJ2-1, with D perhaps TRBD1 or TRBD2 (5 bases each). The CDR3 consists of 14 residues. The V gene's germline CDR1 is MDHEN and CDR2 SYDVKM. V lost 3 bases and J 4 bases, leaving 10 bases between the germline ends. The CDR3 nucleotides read TGTGCCAGCAGTTTTCTAGCAGGGTACAATGAGCAGTTCTTC. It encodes CASSFLAGYNEQFF.

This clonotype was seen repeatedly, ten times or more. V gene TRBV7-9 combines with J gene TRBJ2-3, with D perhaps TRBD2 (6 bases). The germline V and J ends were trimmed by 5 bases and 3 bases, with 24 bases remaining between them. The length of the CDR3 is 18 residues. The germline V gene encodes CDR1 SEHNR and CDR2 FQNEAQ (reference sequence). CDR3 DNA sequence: TGTGCCAGCAGCCGGATTCACCCAGCGGGCCAGGATACAGATACGCAGTATTTT. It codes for CASSRIHPAGQDTDTQYF.

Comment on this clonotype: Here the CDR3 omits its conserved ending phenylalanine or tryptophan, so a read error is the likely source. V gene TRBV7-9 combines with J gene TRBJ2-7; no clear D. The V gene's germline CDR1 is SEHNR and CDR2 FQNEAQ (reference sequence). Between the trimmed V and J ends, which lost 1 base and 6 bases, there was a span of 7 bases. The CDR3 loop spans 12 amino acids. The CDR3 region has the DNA TGTGCCAGCAGCTTAGGGCACCGCGAGCAGTACTCC. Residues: CASSLGHREQYS.

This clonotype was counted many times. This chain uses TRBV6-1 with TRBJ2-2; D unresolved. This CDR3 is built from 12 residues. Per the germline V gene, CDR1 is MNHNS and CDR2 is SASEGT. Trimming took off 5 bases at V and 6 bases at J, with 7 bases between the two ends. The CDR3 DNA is TGTGCCAGCAGTTTTTCCGCCGGGGAGCTGTTTTTT. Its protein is CASSFSAGELFF.

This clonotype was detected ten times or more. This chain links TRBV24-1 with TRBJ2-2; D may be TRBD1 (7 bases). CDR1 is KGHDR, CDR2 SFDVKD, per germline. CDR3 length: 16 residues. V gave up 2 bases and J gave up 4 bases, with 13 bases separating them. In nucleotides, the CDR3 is TGTGCCACCAGTGATTCTCCAGGGGGGCCCACCGGGGAGCTGTTTTTT. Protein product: CATSDSPGGPTGELFF.

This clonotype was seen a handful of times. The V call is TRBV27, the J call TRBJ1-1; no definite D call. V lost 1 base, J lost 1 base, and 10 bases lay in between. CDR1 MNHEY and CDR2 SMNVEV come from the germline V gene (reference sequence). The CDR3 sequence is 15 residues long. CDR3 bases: TGTGCCAGCAGTTTATATCCGGCTTCGAACACTGAAGCTTTCTTT. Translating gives CASSLYPASNTEAFF.

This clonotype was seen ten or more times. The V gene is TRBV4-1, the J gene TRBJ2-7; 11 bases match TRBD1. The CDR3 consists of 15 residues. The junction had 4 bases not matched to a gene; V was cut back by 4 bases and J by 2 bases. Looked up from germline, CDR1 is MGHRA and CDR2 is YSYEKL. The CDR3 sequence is CASSLGTGGTYEQYF. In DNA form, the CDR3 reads TGCGCCAGCAGCCTCGGGACAGGGGGGACCTACGAGCAGTACTTC.

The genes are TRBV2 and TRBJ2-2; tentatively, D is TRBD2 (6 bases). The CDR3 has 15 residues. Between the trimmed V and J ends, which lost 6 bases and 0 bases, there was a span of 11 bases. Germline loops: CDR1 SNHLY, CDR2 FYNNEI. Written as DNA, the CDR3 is TGTGCCAGCAGGGTTAGCGGAGCGAACACCGGGGAGCTGTTTTTT. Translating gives CASRVSGANTGELFF.